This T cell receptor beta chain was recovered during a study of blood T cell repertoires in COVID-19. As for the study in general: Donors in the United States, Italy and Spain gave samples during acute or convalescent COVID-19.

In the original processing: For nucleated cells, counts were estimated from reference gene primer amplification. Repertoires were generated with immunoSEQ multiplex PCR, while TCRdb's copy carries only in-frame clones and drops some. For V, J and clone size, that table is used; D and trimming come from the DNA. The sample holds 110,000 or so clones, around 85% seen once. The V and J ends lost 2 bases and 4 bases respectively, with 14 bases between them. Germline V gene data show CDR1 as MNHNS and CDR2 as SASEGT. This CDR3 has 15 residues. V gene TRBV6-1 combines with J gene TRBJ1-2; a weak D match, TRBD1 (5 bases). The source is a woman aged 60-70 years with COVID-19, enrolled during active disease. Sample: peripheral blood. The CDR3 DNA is TGTGCCAGCAGTGAAACTCCGCAGGGTTTCTATGGCTACACCTTC. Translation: CASSETPQGFYGYTF.